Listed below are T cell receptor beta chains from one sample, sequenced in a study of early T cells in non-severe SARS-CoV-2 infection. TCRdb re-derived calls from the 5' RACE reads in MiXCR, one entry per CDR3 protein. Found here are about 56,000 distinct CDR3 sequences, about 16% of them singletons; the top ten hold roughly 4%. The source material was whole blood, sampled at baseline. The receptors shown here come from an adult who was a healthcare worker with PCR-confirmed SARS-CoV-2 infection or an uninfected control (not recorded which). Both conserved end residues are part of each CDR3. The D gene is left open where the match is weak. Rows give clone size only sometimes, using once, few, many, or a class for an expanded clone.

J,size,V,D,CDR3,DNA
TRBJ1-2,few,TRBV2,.,CASTGGPGNYGYTF,TGTGCCAGCACGGGCGGACCTGGGAACTATGGCTACACCTTC
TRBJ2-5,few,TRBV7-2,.,CASSLVGRQETQYF,TGTGCCAGCAGCTTAGTTGGTCGCCAAGAGACCCAGTACTTC
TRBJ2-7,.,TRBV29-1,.,CSVSGSSYEQYF,TGCAGCGTTTCGGGGAGCTCCTACGAGCAGTACTTC
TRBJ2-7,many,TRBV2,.,CASSEQGTAYEQYF,TGTGCCAGCAGTGAACAGGGGACGGCTTACGAGCAGTACTTC
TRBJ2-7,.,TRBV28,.,CASSPAGGDGITYEQYF,TGTGCCAGCAGTCCGGCAGGCGGGGACGGTATAACCTACGAGCAGTACTTC
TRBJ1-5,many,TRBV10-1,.,CAKGLLQPQHF,TGCGCCAAGGGCCTACTTCAGCCCCAGCATTTT
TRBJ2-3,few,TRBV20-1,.,CSARVASGTDTQYF,TGCAGTGCTAGAGTAGCTAGCGGCACAGATACGCAGTATTTT
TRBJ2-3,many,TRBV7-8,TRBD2,CASSFGLAGGPRADTQYF,TGTGCCAGCAGCTTTGGACTAGCGGGGGGGCCTAGGGCAGATACGCAGTATTTT
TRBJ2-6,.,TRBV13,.,CASRPIRGAGANVLTF,TGTGCCAGCAGGCCGATACGGGGCGCTGGGGCCAACGTCCTGACTTTC
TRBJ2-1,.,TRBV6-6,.,CAIAGPPSYNEQFF,TGTGCCATCGCCGGGCCACCTTCCTACAATGAGCAGTTCTTC
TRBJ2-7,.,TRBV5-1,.,CASSPHFGDEQYF,TGCGCCAGCAGCCCCCATTTTGGAGACGAGCAGTACTTC
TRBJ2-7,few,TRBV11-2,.,CASTPSYEQYF,TGTGCCAGCACCCCTTCCTACGAGCAGTACTTC
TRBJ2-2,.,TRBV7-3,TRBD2,CASSPTSATGELFF,TGTGCCAGCAGCCCAACTAGCGCCACCGGGGAGCTGTTTTTT
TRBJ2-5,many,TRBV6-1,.,CASSVRAQETQYF,TGTGCCAGCAGTGTTCGTGCTCAAGAGACCCAGTACTTC
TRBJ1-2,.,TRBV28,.,CASSPPARGKGYTF,TGTGCCAGCAGTCCGCCCGCCCGGGGAAAGGGCTACACCTTC
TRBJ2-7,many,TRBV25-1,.,CASQRTDYYEQYF,TGTGCCAGCCAAAGGACGGATTACTACGAGCAGTACTTC
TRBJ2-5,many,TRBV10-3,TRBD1,CAISAGTGTPGTQYF,TGTGCCATCAGTGCAGGGACAGGTACCCCTGGGACCCAGTACTTC
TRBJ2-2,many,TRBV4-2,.,CASSQDLARSTGELFF,TGTGCCAGCAGCCAAGATCTGGCCAGATCCACCGGGGAGCTGTTTTTT
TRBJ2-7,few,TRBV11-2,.,CASSLEVASGYEQYF,TGTGCCAGCAGCTTAGAGGTAGCTAGTGGCTACGAGCAGTACTTC
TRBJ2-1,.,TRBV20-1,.,CSANLRGTQSEQFF,TGCAGTGCTAATTTGAGGGGAACCCAGAGTGAGCAGTTCTTC
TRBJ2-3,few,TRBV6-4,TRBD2,CASSLLAGEGDTQYF,TGTGCCAGCAGCCTACTAGCGGGGGAGGGAGATACGCAGTATTTT
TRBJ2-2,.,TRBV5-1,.,CASSLGLSNTGELFF,TGCGCCAGCAGCTTGGGCCTCTCGAACACCGGGGAGCTGTTTTTT
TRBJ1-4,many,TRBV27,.,CASSHRHPIEKLFF,TGTGCCAGCAGCCACCGACACCCCATTGAAAAACTGTTTTTT
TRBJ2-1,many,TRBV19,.,CASSLQGGYNEQFF,TGTGCCAGTAGTCTTCAGGGAGGCTACAATGAGCAGTTCTTC
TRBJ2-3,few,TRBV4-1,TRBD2,CASSQGLAGGDTQYF,TGCGCCAGCAGCCAAGGACTAGCGGGGGGAGATACGCAGTATTTT
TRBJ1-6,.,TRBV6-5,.,CASSYYRESPLHF,TGTGCCAGCAGTTACTACAGGGAATCACCCCTCCACTTT
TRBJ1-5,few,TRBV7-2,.,CASSNRDGNQPQHF,TGTGCCAGCAGCAACCGGGACGGCAATCAGCCCCAGCATTTT
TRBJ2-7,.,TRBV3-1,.,CASSLKPPGPDEQYF,TGTGCCAGCAGCCTAAAACCGCCAGGGCCTGACGAGCAGTACTTC
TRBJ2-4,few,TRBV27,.,CASSSGVGLAKNIQYF,TGTGCCAGCAGTTCGGGGGTCGGTCTGGCCAAAAACATTCAGTACTTC
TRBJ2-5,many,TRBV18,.,CASSKMGEETQYF,TGTGCCAGCTCAAAAATGGGGGAAGAGACCCAGTACTTC
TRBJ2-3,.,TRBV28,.,CASSFVATDTQYF,TGTGCCAGCAGTTTTGTAGCCACAGATACGCAGTATTTT
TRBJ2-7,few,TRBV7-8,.,CASSPRPSAYEQYF,TGTGCCAGCAGCCCCAGACCATCCGCCTACGAGCAGTACTTC
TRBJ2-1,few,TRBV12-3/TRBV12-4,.,CASSWDKNNEQFF,TGTGCCAGCAGTTGGGACAAAAACAATGAGCAGTTCTTC
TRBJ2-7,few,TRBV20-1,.,CSARNRYEQYF,TGCAGTGCTAGAAATCGCTACGAGCAGTACTTC
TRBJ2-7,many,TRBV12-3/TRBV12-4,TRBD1,CASGKGTGMSEQYF,TGTGCCAGCGGTAAGGGGACAGGGATGTCCGAGCAGTACTTC
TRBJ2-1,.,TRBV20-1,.,CSARDRQGSNEQFF,TGCAGTGCTAGAGATCGCCAGGGGAGCAATGAGCAGTTCTTC
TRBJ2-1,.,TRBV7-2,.,CASSLVTSSNEQFF,TGTGCCAGCAGCTTAGTGACTAGTTCCAATGAGCAGTTCTTC
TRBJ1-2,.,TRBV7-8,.,CASSLEAGQRYGYTF,TGTGCCAGCAGCTTAGAAGCAGGACAGCGCTATGGCTACACCTTC
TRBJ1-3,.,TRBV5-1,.,CASSLSPPQTSGNTIYF,TGCGCCAGCAGCCTCTCACCCCCCCAGACCTCTGGAAACACCATATATTTT
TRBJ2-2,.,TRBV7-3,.,CASSSRDRFDGELFF,TGTGCCAGCAGTTCCCGGGACCGGTTCGACGGGGAGCTGTTTTTT
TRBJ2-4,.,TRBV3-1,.,CASSQREAKNIQYF,TGTGCCAGCAGCCAGAGGGAAGCCAAAAACATTCAGTACTTC
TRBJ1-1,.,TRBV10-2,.,CATQDSTNTEAFF,TGCGCCACCCAAGACAGCACCAACACTGAAGCTTTCTTT
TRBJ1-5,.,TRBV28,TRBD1,CASSPQGGDQPQHF,TGTGCCAGCAGCCCACAGGGGGGAGATCAGCCCCAGCATTTT
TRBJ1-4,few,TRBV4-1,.,CASSQDFMATTNEKLFF,TGCGCCAGCAGCCAAGATTTTATGGCGACAACTAATGAAAAACTGTTTTTT
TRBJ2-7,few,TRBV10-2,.,CASSENYEQYF,TGCGCCAGCAGTGAGAACTACGAGCAGTACTTC
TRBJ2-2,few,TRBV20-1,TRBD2,CSASSLTSGSHGELFF,TGCAGTGCTAGCTCCTTGACTAGCGGGAGTCACGGGGAGCTGTTTTTT
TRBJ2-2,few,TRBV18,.,CASSPEFAENTGELFF,TGTGCCAGCTCACCAGAGTTCGCTGAGAACACCGGGGAGCTGTTTTTT
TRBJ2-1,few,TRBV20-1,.,CSAGVEQFF,TGCAGTGCTGGGGTTGAGCAGTTCTTC
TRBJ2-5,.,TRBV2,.,CASRKEMGETQYF,TGTGCCAGCAGAAAGGAGATGGGAGAGACCCAGTACTTC
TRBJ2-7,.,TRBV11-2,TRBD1,CASSIRDRTYEQYF,TGTGCCAGCAGCATCCGGGACAGAACCTACGAGCAGTACTTC
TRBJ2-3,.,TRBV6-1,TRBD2,CASSGATDTQYF,TGTGCCTCTAGCGGGGCTACAGATACGCAGTATTTT
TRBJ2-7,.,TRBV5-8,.,CASSSGGPSVFEQYF,TGTGCCAGCAGCTCCGGAGGACCATCGGTATTCGAGCAGTACTTC